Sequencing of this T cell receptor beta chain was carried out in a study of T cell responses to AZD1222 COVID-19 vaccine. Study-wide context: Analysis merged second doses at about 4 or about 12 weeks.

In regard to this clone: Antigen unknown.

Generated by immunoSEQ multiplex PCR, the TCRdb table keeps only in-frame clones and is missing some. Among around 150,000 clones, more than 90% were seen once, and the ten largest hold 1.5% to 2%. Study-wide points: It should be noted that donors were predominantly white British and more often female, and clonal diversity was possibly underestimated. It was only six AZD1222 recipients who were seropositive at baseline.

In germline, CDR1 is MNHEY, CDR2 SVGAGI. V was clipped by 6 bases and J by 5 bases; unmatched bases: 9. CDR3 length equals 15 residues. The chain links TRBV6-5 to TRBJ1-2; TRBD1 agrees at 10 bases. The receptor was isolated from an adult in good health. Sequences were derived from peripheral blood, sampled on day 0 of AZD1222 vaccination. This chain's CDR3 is CASSRDRGYRYGYTF. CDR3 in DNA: TGTGCCAGCAGCCGGGACAGGGGATATCGATATGGCTACACCTTC.